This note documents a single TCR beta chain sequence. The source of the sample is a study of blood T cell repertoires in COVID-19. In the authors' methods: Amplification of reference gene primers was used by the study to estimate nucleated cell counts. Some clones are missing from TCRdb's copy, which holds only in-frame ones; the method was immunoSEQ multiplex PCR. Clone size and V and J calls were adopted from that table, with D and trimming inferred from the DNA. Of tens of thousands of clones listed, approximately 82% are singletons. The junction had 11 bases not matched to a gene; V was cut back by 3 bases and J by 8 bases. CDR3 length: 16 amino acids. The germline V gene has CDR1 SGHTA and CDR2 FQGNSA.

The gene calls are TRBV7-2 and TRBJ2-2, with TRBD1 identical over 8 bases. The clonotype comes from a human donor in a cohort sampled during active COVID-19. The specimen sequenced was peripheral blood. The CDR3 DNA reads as TGTGCCAGCAGCTTCTACGGACAGGGCCTTCTAGGGGAGCTGTTTTTT. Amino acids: CASSFYGQGLLGELFF.